The 17 T cell receptor beta chains in this list originate from one sample, sequenced in a study of T cell responses to AZD1222 COVID-19 vaccine. The method was immunoSEQ multiplex PCR; TCRdb's version includes in-frame clones alone and lacks a portion of them. The data contain about 130,000 clones, 88% of them singletons. The specimen was peripheral blood, collected on day 0 of AZD1222 vaccination. Receptor source: an adult in good health.

The chain links TRBV24-1 to TRBJ2-1; D gene uncertain. CDR3 size: 15 residues. The germline V and J ends were trimmed by 1 base and 7 bases, with 13 bases remaining between them. Germline V CDR1 and CDR2: KGHDR, SFDVKD. The CDR3 reads CATSDFSGERNEQFF. CDR3 DNA sequence: TGTGCCACCAGTGATTTTTCAGGAGAAAGAAATGAGCAGTTCTTC.

This clone was seen only once. V usage is TRBV2 and J usage is TRBJ1-5; 8 nucleotides agree with TRBD1. V shed 7 bases and J 2 bases; nucleotides not matched to a gene: 10. Per germline, CDR1 SNHLY and CDR2 FYNNEI. CDR3 size: 16 residues. The CDR3 DNA reads TGTGCCAGCAAGAAGGACAGGGCTTTACGCAATCAGCCCCAGCATTTT. This sequence encodes CASKKDRALRNQPQHF.

The chain links TRBV5-4 to TRBJ2-7; 8 bases map to TRBD1. Germline CDR1 SGHNT, CDR2 YYREEE (reference sequence). This CDR3 region has 16 residues. V lost 4 bases and J lost 5; bases outside the gene matches: 14. CDR3 in DNA: TGTGCCAGCAGCGAAAGAGTCCAGGGGGCATCTCACGAGCAGTACTTC. Residues: CASSERVQGASHEQYF. Full variable domain (rest looked up from reference TRBV5-4 and TRBJ2-7): ETGVTQSPTHLIKTRGQQVTLRCSSQSGHNTVSWYQQALGQGPQFIFQYYREEENGRGNFPPRFSGLQFPNYSSELNVNALELDDSALYLCASSERVQGASHEQYFGPGTRLTVT.

The chain has TRBV4-3 and TRBJ1-2; D remains unclear. V was shortened by 1 base and J by 8 bases, with 17 bases between the two germline ends. CDR3 length equals 15 residues. Germline CDR1 reads LGHNA; CDR2 reads YSLEER. CDR3 residues: CASSQAPTAQRGYTF. The CDR3 region has the DNA TGCGCCAGCAGCCAAGCCCCTACGGCCCAGAGAGGCTACACCTTC.

The table lists this clone with a few counts. The chain links TRBV11-3 to TRBJ2-7; tentatively, D is TRBD1 (6 bases). The ends were cut back, 3 bases at V and 6 bases at J, with 9 bases in the middle. The CDR3 extends over 12 amino acids. Germline CDR1 and CDR2: SGHNT and YENEEA. This chain's CDR3 is CASSFVGAEQYF. In nucleotides, the CDR3 is TGTGCCAGCAGCTTCGTGGGGGCCGAGCAGTACTTC.

The chain uses TRBV7-2 and TRBJ2-5; 7 nucleotides agree with TRBD2. CDR1 and CDR2 (germline): SGHTA, FQGNSA. The CDR3 runs 13 residues. J lost 5 bases, V lost 3 bases, and 3 bases had no gene match. CDR3 sequence: CASSLAGVETQYF. The CDR3 bases are TGTGCCAGCAGCTTGGCGGGGGTGGAGACCCAGTACTTC.

The rearrangement uses TRBV3-1 (or the pseudogene TRBV3-2) and TRBJ2-7; D ambiguous. CDR1 and CDR2 (germline): LGHDT, YNNKEL (reference sequence). CDR3 length: 13 residues. The ends were cut back, 4 bases at V and 7 bases at J, with 14 bases in the middle. For the CDR3, the DNA is TGTGCCAGCAGCCCTTTGGAAGGCCAGGAGCAGTACTTC. Translation: CASSPLEGQEQYF.

This clone came up once. The chain uses TRBV10-3 and TRBJ2-7, with D perhaps matching TRBD2 (5 bases). V was pared by 0 bases and J by 6 bases, with 15 bases between. Germline V lookup: CDR1 ENHRY, CDR2 SYGVKD. The CDR3 sequence is 15 residues long. CDR3 nucleotides: TGTGCCATCAGTGAGTCAATGGGAGCCCCAGGCGAGCAGTACTTC. It codes for CAISESMGAPGEQYF.

The chain has TRBV6-5 and TRBJ1-2; 9 bases are a match to TRBD1. The trim removed 6 bases at V and 4 bases at J, leaving 6 bases unmatched. Germline CDR1 reads MNHEY; CDR2 reads SVGAGI. The CDR3 runs 14 residues. The CDR3 region is CASRGQGVSYGYTF. DNA for the CDR3: TGTGCCAGCAGGGGACAGGGAGTTTCCTATGGCTACACCTTC.

The chain has TRBV19 and TRBJ2-5, with unresolved D. There are 12 residues in the CDR3. V lost 8 bases and J 2 bases, leaving 9 bases between the germline ends. The germline gives CDR1 LNHDA, CDR2 SQIVND (reference sequence). This CDR3 is CASGRAQETQYF. The CDR3 DNA reads TGTGCCAGTGGGCGAGCGCAAGAGACCCAGTACTTC. The complete variable domain, with remaining parts taken from reference TRBV19 and TRBJ2-5, reads DGGITQSPKYLFRKEGQNVTLSCEQNLNHDAMYWYRQDPGQGLRLIYYSQIVNDFQKGDIAEGYSVSREKKESFPLTVTSAQKNPTAFYLCASGRAQETQYFGPGTRLLVL.

In its sample, this clone was seen once. The CDR3 loop reads CASSLAAGTSGEQFF. CDR3 DNA: TGCGCCAGCAGCTTGGCCGCCGGGACTAGTGGTGAGCAGTTCTTC. This chain uses TRBV5-1 with TRBJ2-1, with 8 bases lining up with TRBD2. The CDR3 loop spans 15 amino acids. With V trimmed by 0 bases and J by 9 bases, 8 bases remained unmatched. CDR1 is SGHRS, CDR2 YFSETQ, per germline.

The chain joins TRBV11-3 to TRBJ2-7; TRBD2 might be the D (6 bases). CDR3 size: 14 residues. Trimming shortened V by 0 bases and J by 3 bases, and 9 bases separated the two germline ends. Germline loops: CDR1 SGHNT, CDR2 YENEEA. The CDR3 sequence: CASSLDGGNYEQYF. CDR3 nucleotide sequence: TGTGCCAGCAGCTTAGATGGGGGGAACTACGAGCAGTACTTC.

The chain joins TRBV11-3 to TRBJ1-2, with 9 bases fitting TRBD1. The CDR3 sequence is 14 residues long. V lost 5 bases, J lost 2 bases, and 3 bases stayed unmatched. Germline V lookup: CDR1 SGHNT, CDR2 YENEEA. The CDR3 protein is CASSRTGENYGYTF. The CDR3 DNA follows: TGTGCCAGCAGCCGGACAGGGGAAAACTATGGCTACACCTTC.

The rearrangement uses TRBV5-1 and TRBJ2-1; 7 bases are shared with TRBD2. Trimming at V came to 2 bases and at J to 8 bases, leaving 16 bases not matched to a gene. This CDR3 region has 17 residues. Germline lookup yields CDR1 SGHRS and CDR2 YFSETQ. The CDR3 here is CASSFGTIQGLGDEQFF. The CDR3 nucleotides are TGCGCCAGCAGCTTTGGGACTATCCAGGGATTAGGAGATGAGCAGTTCTTC.

The chain links TRBV27 to TRBJ1-2; D possibly corresponds to TRBD1 (5 bases). This CDR3 has 14 residues. Per the germline V gene, CDR1 is MNHEY and CDR2 is SMNVEV (reference sequence). V was trimmed by 4 bases and J by 6 bases, leaving 15 bases between them. In DNA, the CDR3 is TGTGCCAGCAGTTCGTTATCCCTGGGGGATGGCTACACCTTC. Protein sequence: CASSSLSLGDGYTF.

The V gene is TRBV6-5, the J gene TRBJ1-1; D is unresolved. This CDR3 is 13 amino acids long. Germline CDR1 is MNHEY and CDR2 is SVGAGI. V was pared by 6 bases and J by 2 bases, with 10 bases between. CDR3 in amino acids: CASREGFNTEAFF. CDR3 in DNA: TGTGCCAGCAGGGAGGGCTTCAACACTGAAGCTTTCTTT.

The J gene is TRBJ1-5, the V gene TRBV6-5; D call uncertain. The length of the CDR3 is 15 residues. The germline gives CDR1 MNHEY, CDR2 SVGAGI. Trimming took off 5 bases at V and 3 bases at J, with 14 bases between the two ends. The CDR3 DNA reads as TGTGCCAGCAGTCTTTCTTCGGAGAACAATCAGCCCCAGCATTTT. Translation: CASSLSSENNQPQHF.